This T cell receptor (beta chain) was obtained from a study of T cell clones after liver transplantation. Study-wide context: Post-transplant blood was tracked for graft-donor-reactive T cell clones identified in a pre-transplant mixed lymphocyte reaction. As an antigen-independent comparator, third-party-reactive TCRbeta sequences came from pre-transplant mixed lymphocyte reactions. Apart from a few HCV-positive recipients, transplants were for non-autoimmune, non-viral reasons.

Overall study findings and caveats: Compared with third party-reactive sequences, donor-reactive ones declined more, independent of withdrawal success.

A word on this clone: Its antigen is unidentified.

Only in-frame clones appear in the TCRdb table, and some are missing; sequencing was by immunoSEQ multiplex PCR. Of some 10,000 clones in the sample, about 71% are singletons; the top ten hold under 25%. V was clipped by 5 bases and J by 5 bases; unmatched bases: 5. The germline V gene encodes CDR1 SGHTA and CDR2 FQGNSA. The CDR3 is made up of 15 amino acids. This chain links TRBV7-2 with TRBJ2-1, with 11 nucleotides matching TRBD2. The sample in question was CD4+ T cells from blood, obtained nearly 33 months after liver transplant. The source is a human patient who received a liver transplant. Some T cells may be supplied by the graft donor. The CDR3 DNA is TGTGCCAGCAGCGTTACTAGCGGGAGAAACAATGAGCAGTTCTTC. It translates to CASSVTSGRNNEQFF.